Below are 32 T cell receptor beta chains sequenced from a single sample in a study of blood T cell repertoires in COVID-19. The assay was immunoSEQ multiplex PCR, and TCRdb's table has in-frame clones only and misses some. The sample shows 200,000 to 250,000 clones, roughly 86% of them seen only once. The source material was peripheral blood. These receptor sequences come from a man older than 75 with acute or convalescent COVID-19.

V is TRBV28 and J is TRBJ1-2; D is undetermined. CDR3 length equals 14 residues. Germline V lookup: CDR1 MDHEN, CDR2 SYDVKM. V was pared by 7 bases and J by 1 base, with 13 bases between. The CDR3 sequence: CASIPGGDNYGYTF. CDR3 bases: TGTGCCAGCATCCCTGGCGGGGATAACTATGGCTACACCTTC.

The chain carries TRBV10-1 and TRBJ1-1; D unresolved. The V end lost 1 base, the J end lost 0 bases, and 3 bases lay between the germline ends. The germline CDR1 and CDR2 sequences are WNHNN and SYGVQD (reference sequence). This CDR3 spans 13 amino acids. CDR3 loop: CASSELVNTEAFF. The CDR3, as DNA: TGCGCCAGCAGTGAGTTAGTGAACACTGAAGCTTTCTTT.

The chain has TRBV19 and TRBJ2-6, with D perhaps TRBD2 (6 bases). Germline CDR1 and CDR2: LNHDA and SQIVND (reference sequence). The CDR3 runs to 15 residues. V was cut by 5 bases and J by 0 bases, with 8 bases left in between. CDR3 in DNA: TGTGCCAGTAGTGCGCGGGGCTCTGGGGCCAACGTCCTGACTTTC. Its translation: CASSARGSGANVLTF. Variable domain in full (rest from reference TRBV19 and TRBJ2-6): DGGITQSPKYLFRKEGQNVTLSCEQNLNHDAMYWYRQDPGQGLRLIYYSQIVNDFQKGDIAEGYSVSREKKESFPLTVTSAQKNPTAFYLCASSARGSGANVLTFGAGSRLTVL.

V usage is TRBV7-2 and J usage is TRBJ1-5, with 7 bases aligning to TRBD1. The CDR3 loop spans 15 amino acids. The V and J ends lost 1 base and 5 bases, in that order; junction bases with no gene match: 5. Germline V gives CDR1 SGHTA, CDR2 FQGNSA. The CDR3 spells CASSLVLTGDQPQHF. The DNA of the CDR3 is TGTGCCAGCAGCTTAGTGCTCACAGGGGATCAGCCCCAGCATTTT.

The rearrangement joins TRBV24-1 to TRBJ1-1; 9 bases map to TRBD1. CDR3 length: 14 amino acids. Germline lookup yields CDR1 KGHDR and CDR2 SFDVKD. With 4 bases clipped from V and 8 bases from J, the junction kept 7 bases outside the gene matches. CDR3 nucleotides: TGTGCCACCAGTGAAACCGGGACAGGGCCCGAAGCTTTCTTT. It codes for CATSETGTGPEAFF.

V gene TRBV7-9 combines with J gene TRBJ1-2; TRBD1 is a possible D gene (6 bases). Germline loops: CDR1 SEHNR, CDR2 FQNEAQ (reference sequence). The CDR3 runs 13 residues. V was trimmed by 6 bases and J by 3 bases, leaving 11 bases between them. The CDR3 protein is CASRQGRDYGYTF. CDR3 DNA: TGTGCCAGCAGGCAGGGGAGGGACTATGGCTACACCTTC.

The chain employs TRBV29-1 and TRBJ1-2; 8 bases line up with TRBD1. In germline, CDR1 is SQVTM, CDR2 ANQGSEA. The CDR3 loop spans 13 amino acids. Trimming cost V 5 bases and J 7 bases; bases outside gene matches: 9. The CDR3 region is CSVWVQGAGGYTF. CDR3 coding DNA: TGCAGCGTTTGGGTTCAGGGGGCAGGTGGCTACACCTTC.

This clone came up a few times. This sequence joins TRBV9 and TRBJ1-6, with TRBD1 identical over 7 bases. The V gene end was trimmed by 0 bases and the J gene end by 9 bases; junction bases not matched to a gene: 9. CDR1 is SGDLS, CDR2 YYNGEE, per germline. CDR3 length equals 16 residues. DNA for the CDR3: TGTGCCAGCAGCGTAGCCTTGGGACAGTCTGGTTCACCCCTCCACTTT. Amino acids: CASSVALGQSGSPLHF.

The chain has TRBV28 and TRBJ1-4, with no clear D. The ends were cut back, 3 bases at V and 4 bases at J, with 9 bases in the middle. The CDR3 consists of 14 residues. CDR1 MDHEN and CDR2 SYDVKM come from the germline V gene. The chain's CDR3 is CASSFGAVNEKLFF. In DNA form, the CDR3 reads TGTGCCAGCAGTTTTGGAGCGGTTAATGAAAAACTGTTTTTT.

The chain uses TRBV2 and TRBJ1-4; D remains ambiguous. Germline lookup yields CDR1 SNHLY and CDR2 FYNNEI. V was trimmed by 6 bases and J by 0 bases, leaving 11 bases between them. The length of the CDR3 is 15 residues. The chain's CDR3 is CASRLRATTNEKLFF. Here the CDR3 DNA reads TGTGCCAGCAGGCTGAGAGCTACAACTAATGAAAAACTGTTTTTT.

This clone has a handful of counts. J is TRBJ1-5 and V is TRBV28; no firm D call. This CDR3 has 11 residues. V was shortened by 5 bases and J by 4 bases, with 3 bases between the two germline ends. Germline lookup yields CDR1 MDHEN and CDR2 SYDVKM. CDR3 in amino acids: CASSINQPQHF. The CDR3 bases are TGTGCCAGCAGTATAAATCAGCCCCAGCATTTT. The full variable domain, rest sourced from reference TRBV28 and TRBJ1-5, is DVKVTQSSRYLVKRTGEKVFLECVQDMDHENMFWYRQDPGLGLRLIYFSYDVKMKEKGDIPEGYSVSREKKERFSLILESASTNQTSMYLCASSINQPQHFGDGTRLSIL.

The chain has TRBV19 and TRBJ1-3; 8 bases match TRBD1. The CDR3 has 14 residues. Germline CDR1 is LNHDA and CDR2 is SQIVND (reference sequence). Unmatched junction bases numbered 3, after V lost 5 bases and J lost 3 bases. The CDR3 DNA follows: TGTGCCAGTAGTGCCGGGACAGGTGGAAACACCATATATTTT. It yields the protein CASSAGTGGNTIYF. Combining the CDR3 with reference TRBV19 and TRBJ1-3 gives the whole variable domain DGGITQSPKYLFRKEGQNVTLSCEQNLNHDAMYWYRQDPGQGLRLIYYSQIVNDFQKGDIAEGYSVSREKKESFPLTVTSAQKNPTAFYLCASSAGTGGNTIYFGEGSWLTVV.

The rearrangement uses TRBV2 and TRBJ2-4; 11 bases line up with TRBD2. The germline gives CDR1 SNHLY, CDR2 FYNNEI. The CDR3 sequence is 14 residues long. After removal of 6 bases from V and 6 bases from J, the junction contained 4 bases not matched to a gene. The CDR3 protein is CASRTSGGGNIQYF. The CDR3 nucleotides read TGTGCCAGCAGAACTAGCGGGGGCGGAAACATTCAGTACTTC.

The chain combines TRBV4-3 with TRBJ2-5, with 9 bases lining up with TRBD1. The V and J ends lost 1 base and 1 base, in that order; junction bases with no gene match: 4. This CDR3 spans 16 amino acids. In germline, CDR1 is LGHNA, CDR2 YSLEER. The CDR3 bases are TGCGCCAGCAGCCAAGGGGGACAGGGCGCCCAAGAGACCCAGTACTTC. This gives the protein CASSQGGQGAQETQYF.

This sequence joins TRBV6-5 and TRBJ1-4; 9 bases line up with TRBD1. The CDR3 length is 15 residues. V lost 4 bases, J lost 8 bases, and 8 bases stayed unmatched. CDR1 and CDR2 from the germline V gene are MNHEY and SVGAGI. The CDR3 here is CASSSGTGRKEKLFF. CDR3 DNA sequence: TGTGCCAGCAGTTCCGGGACAGGGAGGAAGGAAAAACTGTTTTTT.

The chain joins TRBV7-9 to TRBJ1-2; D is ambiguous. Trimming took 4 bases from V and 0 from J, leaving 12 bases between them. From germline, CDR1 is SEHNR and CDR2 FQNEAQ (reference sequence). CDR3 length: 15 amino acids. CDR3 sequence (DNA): TGTGCCAGCAGCTCCGAGGGAGGAACTAACTATGGCTACACCTTC. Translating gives CASSSEGGTNYGYTF. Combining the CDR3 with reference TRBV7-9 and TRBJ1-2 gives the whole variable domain DTGVSQNPRHKITKRGQNVTFRCDPISEHNRLYWYRQTLGQGPEFLTYFQNEAQLEKSRLLSDRFSAERPKGSFSTLEIQRTEQGDSAMYLCASSSEGGTNYGYTFGSGTRLTVV.

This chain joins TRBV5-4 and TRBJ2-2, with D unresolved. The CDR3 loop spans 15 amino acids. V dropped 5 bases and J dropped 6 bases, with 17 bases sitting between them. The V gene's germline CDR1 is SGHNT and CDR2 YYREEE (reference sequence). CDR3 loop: CASSLVGRSAGELFF. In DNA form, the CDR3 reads TGTGCCAGCAGTCTGGTGGGCAGGTCGGCCGGGGAGCTGTTTTTT.

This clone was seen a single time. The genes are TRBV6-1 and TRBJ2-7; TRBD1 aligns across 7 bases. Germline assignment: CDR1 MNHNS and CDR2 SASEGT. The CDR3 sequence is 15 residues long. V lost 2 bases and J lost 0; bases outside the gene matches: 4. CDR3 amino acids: CASSEQGQPSYEQYF. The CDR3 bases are TGTGCCAGCAGTGAACAGGGACAGCCCTCCTACGAGCAGTACTTC.

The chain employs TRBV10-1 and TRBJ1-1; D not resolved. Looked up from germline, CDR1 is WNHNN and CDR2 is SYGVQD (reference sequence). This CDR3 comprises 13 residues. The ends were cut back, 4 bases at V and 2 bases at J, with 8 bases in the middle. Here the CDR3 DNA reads TGCGCCAGCAGTGCAAACAGTAACACTGAAGCTTTCTTT. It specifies CASSANSNTEAFF.

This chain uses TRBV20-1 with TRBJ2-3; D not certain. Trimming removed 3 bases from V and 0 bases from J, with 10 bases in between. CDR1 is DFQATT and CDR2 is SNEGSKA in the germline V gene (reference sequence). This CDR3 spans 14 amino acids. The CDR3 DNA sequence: TGCAGTGCTAGTGGAGCTACTAGCACAGATACGCAGTATTTT. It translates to CSASGATSTDTQYF.

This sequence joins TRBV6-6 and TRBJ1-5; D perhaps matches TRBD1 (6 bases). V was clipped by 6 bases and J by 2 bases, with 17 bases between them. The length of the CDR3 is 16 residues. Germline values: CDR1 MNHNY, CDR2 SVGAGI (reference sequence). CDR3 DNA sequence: TGTGCCAGCAGCCCGCGGGGGCAAGATGGCAATCAGCCCCAGCATTTT. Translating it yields CASSPRGQDGNQPQHF.

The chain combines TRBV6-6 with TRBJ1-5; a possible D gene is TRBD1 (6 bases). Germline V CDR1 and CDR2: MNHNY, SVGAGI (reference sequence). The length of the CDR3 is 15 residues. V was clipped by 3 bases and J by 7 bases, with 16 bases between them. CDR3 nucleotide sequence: TGTGCCAGCAGTTATCTATACAGGGAACCCCAGCCCCAGCATTTT. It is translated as CASSYLYREPQPQHF.

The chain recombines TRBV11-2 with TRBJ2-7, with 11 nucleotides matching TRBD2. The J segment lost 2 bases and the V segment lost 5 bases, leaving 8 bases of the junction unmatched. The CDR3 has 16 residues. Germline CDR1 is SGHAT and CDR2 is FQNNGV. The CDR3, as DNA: TGTGCCAGCAGCGCCTTACTAGCGGGGGACCCCTACGAGCAGTACTTC. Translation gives CASSALLAGDPYEQYF.

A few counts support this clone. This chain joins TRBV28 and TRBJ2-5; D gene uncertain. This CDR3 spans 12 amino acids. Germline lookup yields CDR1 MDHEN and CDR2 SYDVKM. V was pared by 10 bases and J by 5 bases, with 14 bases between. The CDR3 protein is CATRPPEETQYF. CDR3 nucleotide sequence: TGTGCCACCCGGCCCCCGGAGGAGACCCAGTACTTC.

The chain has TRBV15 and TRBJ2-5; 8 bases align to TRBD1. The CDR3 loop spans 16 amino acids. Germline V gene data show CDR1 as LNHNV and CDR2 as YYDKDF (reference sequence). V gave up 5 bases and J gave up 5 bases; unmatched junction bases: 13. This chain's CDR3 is CATSPGQGTGGETQYF. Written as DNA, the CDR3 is TGTGCCACCAGCCCCGGACAGGGAACAGGAGGCGAGACCCAGTACTTC.

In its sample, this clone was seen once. As DNA, the CDR3 is TGTGCCAGCAGCGTCCAGGGGGACCGAACTGAAGCTTTCTTT. Encoded protein: CASSVQGDRTEAFF. This chain connects TRBV9 to TRBJ1-1; 7 nucleotides line up with TRBD1. Germline assignment: CDR1 SGDLS and CDR2 YYNGEE. CDR3 size: 14 residues. Trimming at V came to 2 bases and at J to 5 bases, leaving 6 bases not matched to a gene.

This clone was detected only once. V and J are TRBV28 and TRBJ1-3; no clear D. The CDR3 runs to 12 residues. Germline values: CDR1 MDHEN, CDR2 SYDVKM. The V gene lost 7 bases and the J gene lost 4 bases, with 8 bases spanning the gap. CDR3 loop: CASITGGNTIYF. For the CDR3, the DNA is TGTGCCAGCATAACGGGAGGAAACACCATATATTTT.

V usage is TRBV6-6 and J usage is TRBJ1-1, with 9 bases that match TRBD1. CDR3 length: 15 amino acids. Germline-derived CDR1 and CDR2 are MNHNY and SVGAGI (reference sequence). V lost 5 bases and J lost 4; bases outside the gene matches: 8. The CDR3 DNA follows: TGTGCCAGCAGTCGTCCCGGGACAGGGAGCACTGAAGCTTTCTTT. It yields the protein CASSRPGTGSTEAFF.

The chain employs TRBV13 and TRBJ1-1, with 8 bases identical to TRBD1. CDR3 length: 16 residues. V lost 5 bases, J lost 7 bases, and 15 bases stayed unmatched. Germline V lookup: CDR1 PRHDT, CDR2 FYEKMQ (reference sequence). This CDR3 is CASSPRRTGISREAFF. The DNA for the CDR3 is TGTGCCAGCAGCCCAAGAAGGACAGGGATAAGTCGTGAAGCTTTCTTT.

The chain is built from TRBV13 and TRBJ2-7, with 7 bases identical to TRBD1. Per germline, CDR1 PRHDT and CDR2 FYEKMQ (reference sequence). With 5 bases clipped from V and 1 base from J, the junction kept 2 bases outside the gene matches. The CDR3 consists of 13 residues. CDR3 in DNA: TGTGCCAGCAGCCTCAGGGGGTCCTACGAGCAGTACTTC. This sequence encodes CASSLRGSYEQYF.

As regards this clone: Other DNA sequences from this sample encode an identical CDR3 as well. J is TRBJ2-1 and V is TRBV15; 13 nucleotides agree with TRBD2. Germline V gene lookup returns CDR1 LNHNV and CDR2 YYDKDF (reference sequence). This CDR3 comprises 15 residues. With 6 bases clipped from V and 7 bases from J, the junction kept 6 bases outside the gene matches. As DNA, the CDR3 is TGTGCCACCAGTAGGACTAGCGGGAGTAGGAATGAGCAGTTCTTC. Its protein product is CATSRTSGSRNEQFF.

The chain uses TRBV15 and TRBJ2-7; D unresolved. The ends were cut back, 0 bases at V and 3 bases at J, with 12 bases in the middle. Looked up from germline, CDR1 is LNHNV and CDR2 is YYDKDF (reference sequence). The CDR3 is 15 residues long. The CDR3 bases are TGTGCCACCAGCAGAGATAACAGCTTTATCTACGAGCAGTACTTC. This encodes CATSRDNSFIYEQYF.